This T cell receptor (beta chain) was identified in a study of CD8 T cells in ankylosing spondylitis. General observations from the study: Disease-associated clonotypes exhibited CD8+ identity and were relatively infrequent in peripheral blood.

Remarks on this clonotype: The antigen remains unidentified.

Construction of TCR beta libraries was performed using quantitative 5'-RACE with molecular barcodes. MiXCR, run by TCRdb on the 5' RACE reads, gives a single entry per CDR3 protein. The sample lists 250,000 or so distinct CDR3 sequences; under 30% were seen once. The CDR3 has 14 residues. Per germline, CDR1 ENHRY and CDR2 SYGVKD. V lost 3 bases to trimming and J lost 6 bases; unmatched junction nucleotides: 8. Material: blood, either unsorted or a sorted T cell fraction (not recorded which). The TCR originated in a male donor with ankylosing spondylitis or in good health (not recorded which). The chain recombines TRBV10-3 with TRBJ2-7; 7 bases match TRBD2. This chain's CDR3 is CAISDLTRGIEQYF. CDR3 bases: TGTGCCATCAGTGACCTCACGCGGGGGATCGAGCAGTACTTC.